This TCR beta chain was captured by sequencing in a study of CD4 and CD8 cells across lung adenocarcinoma regions. Localized lung adenocarcinoma, a non-small cell lung cancer, affected the donors. Via MiXCR, TCRdb re-called the PCR reads, giving one row per CDR3 protein. The sample records approximately 25,000 distinct CDR3 sequences, roughly half being singletons. The CDR3 has 11 amino acids. Germline loops: CDR1 MNHEY, CDR2 SMNVEV (reference sequence). V gave up 1 base and J gave up 6 bases, with 1 base separating them. Material: CD8+ T cells from the center of a lung tumor. V usage is TRBV27 and J usage is TRBJ2-1; D gene uncertain. The TCR comes from a male donor with lung adenocarcinoma. The CD4 and CD8 labels of this study may be unreliable. CDR3 protein: CASSLFNEQFF. The CDR3 DNA is TGTGCCAGCAGTTTATTCAATGAGCAGTTCTTC.